This T cell receptor (beta chain) was found in a study of radiotherapy plus CTLA-4 blockade in lung cancer. About the research overall: Objective responses were recorded in 15% to 20% of patients, with disease control recorded in 25% to 35%.

Study-level results: The best predictor of response was reported to be early blood T cell clone dynamics, with interferon-beta. Among blood TCR repertoires after radiotherapy plus ipilimumab, tumor-derived clones expanded.

Patients had chemo-refractory metastatic non-small-cell lung cancer and received focal radiation plus CTLA-4 blockade that used ipilimumab. As regards this clone: As yet, its antigen is unknown.

V lost 3 bases and J 5 bases, leaving 13 bases between the germline ends. The CDR3 sequence is 14 residues long. Per the germline V gene, CDR1 is ENHRY and CDR2 is SYGVKD. Some clones are missing from TCRdb's copy, which holds only in-frame ones; the method was immunoSEQ multiplex PCR. The table includes 95,000 to 150,000 clones, 85% to 90% detected once. The TCR comes from a human donor with non-small cell lung cancer that progressed on radiotherapy plus ipilimumab. Here the sequenced sample was peripheral blood, taken from a patient treated with radiotherapy plus ipilimumab. This chain uses TRBV10-3 with TRBJ1-1, with a possible D match to TRBD1 (5 bases). The CDR3 sequence: CAISDWGGKTEAFF. In DNA form, the CDR3 reads TGTGCCATCAGTGATTGGGGGGGAAAAACTGAAGCTTTCTTT.